This TCR beta chain derives from a study of T cells expressing NK-cell markers. Study-level information: Among the eight sequenced donors, seven tested HCMV-seropositive and one tested seronegative. Study findings and constraints: As a fraction of CD8+ T cells, dominant NKG2C+ clonotypes reached about 1.0-7.5% in 5 to 7 donors. Clarity on HCMV specificity was lacking for the expanded NKG2C+ T cell clones. For four donors, these clonotypes were likewise the leading ones in the CD3+CD56-NKG2C+ fraction.

TCRdb re-called the 5' RACE reads; one entry per CDR3 protein, DNA not given. Listed are about half a million distinct CDR3 sequences; over 1.3% falls within the top ten. The CDR3 totals 11 residues. CDR1 and CDR2 (germline): SNHLY, FYNNEI. To note about this clonotype: Its target is unknown.

The sequenced material came from blood T cells: a sorted CD56 or NKG2C T cell subset, CD4+ or CD8+ T cells, or bulk PBMC T cells (not recorded which). V and J are TRBV2 and TRBJ2-2. This sequence originates from a woman in her fifties or sixties in good health. CDR3: CASKGRGELFF.